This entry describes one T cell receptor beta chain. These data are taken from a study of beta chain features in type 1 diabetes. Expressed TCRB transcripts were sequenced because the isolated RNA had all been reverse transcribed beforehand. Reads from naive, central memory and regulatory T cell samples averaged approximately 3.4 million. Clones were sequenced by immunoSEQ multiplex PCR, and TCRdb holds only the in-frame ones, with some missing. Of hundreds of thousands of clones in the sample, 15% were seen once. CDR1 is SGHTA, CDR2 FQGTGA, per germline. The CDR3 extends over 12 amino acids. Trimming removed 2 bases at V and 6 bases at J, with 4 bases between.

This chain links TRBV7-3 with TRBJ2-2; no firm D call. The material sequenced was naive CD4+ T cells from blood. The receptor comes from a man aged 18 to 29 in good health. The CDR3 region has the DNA TGTGCCAGCAGCTTACTTGCCGGGGAGCTGTTTTTT. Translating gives CASSLLAGELFF.